Following are 23 T cell receptor beta chains from one sample sequenced in a study of blood T cell repertoires in COVID-19. Method: immunoSEQ multiplex PCR; TCRdb's copy keeps in-frame clones and lacks some. The data show nearly 80,000 clones, approximately 92% seen once. Sequenced input: peripheral blood. These TCRs come from an elderly woman with acute or convalescent COVID-19.

V is TRBV3-1 (or the pseudogene TRBV3-2) and J is TRBJ2-7; D is ambiguous. The CDR3 has 13 amino acids. Germline assignment: CDR1 LGHDT and CDR2 YNNKEL (reference sequence). Deletions cut 1 base from V and 1 base from J, with 5 bases between. The CDR3 bases are TGTGCCAGCAGCCAAGGACTGTCCTACGAGCAGTACTTC. As protein: CASSQGLSYEQYF.

The chain links TRBV15 to TRBJ2-3; TRBD2 matches at 7 bases. V shed 4 bases and J 1 base; nucleotides not matched to a gene: 8. CDR3 length: 16 residues. The germline V gene has CDR1 LNHNV and CDR2 YYDKDF (reference sequence). Here the CDR3 reads CATSTRLAGGTDTQYF. CDR3 coding DNA: TGTGCCACCAGCACCCGCCTCGCGGGGGGCACAGATACGCAGTATTTT.

The chain carries TRBV29-1 and TRBJ2-3; perhaps TRBD2 as D (7 bases). The germline V and J ends were trimmed by 4 bases and 5 bases, with 16 bases remaining between them. The germline V gene encodes CDR1 SQVTM and CDR2 ANQGSEA. The CDR3 is made up of 14 amino acids. The CDR3 DNA reads TGCAGCGTTGGGGGGGGGCTTGAGCGAGATACGCAGTATTTT. Encoded protein: CSVGGGLERDTQYF.

The V call is TRBV2, the J call TRBJ2-2, with TRBD1 as a possible D gene (6 bases). The CDR3 is 12 amino acids. V lost 6 bases and J lost 7, with 9 bases in between. The V gene's germline CDR1 is SNHLY and CDR2 FYNNEI. In nucleotides, the CDR3 is TGTGCCAGCAGGACAGGCGGCGGGGAGCTGTTTTTT. As protein: CASRTGGGELFF.

The CDR3 DNA reads as TGCAGTGCCCACAGGGGAGGTGGCTACACCTTC. Translation: CSAHRGGGYTF. The V gene is TRBV20-1, the J gene TRBJ1-2, with 7 bases matching TRBD1. Trimming removed 6 bases from V and 7 bases from J; junction bases left unmatched: 5. The CDR3 sequence is 11 residues long. Germline V gene data show CDR1 as DFQATT and CDR2 as SNEGSKA (reference sequence).

The chain carries TRBV2 and TRBJ2-4, with D hard to call. V shed 8 bases and J shed 2 bases, with 10 bases lying between them. The V gene's germline CDR1 is SNHLY and CDR2 FYNNEI. The CDR3 totals 13 residues. The CDR3: CASVPASKNIQYF. CDR3 in DNA: TGTGCCAGCGTACCAGCGTCCAAAAACATTCAGTACTTC.

The V call is TRBV5-5, the J call TRBJ1-6; tentative D call: TRBD1 (6 bases). The CDR3 runs 14 residues. Germline CDR1 reads SGHKS; CDR2 reads YYEKEE (reference sequence). Trimming cost V 0 bases and J 10 bases, with 11 bases left between them. The CDR3 DNA reads as TGTGCCAGCAGCTTGGGTACAGGGAGCTCACCCCTCCACTTT. Protein: CASSLGTGSSPLHF.

The genes are TRBV25-1 and TRBJ1-1; 7 positions match TRBD1. Germline V CDR1 and CDR2: MGHDK, SYGVNS. The V gene end was trimmed by 1 base and the J gene end by 0 bases; junction bases not matched to a gene: 11. This CDR3 comprises 18 residues. Here the CDR3 reads CASSELRGRLMLNTEAFF. The CDR3, as DNA: TGTGCCAGCAGTGAATTGAGGGGGCGGTTAATGTTGAACACTGAAGCTTTCTTT.

The V and J genes are TRBV20-1 and TRBJ2-3; 8 bases are a match to TRBD2. Looked up from germline, CDR1 is DFQATT and CDR2 is SNEGSKA (reference sequence). CDR3 size: 16 residues. Trimming at V came to 3 bases and at J to 5 bases, leaving 13 bases not matched to a gene. This CDR3 reads CSASVPGGRVIDTQYF. The DNA of the CDR3 is TGCAGTGCTAGTGTCCCGGGAGGGCGTGTTATAGATACGCAGTATTTT.

This chain joins TRBV18 and TRBJ1-2, with 8 bases identical to TRBD1. Germline CDR1 and CDR2: KGHSH and LQKENI. Germline trimming cut 2 bases from V and 8 bases from J; bases unmatched to any gene: 4. This CDR3 comprises 13 residues. The CDR3 DNA follows: TGTGCCAGCTCACCAGACAGGGGAATAGGCTACACCTTC. Its protein product is CASSPDRGIGYTF.

The J gene is TRBJ2-1, the V gene TRBV3-1 (or the pseudogene TRBV3-2); 7 bases are shared with TRBD2. The germline gives CDR1 LGHDT, CDR2 YNNKEL (reference sequence). V trimming: 1 base; J trimming: 7 bases; junction bases outside the gene matches: 1. This CDR3 region has 13 residues. CDR3 nucleotides: TGTGCCAGCAGCCAAGCTAGCGGAAATGAGCAGTTCTTC. Translation: CASSQASGNEQFF.

The rearrangement uses TRBV14 and TRBJ2-3, with 11 bases identical to TRBD2. V lost 3 bases, J lost 4 bases, and 3 bases stayed unmatched. Germline values: CDR1 SGHDN, CDR2 FVKESK. The length of the CDR3 is 15 residues. The CDR3 sequence is CASSHSGRGADTQYF. The CDR3 DNA follows: TGTGCCAGCAGCCATAGCGGGAGGGGAGCAGATACGCAGTATTTT.

The chain recombines TRBV27 with TRBJ1-1, with TRBD1 matching 7 bases. The germline V gene encodes CDR1 MNHEY and CDR2 SMNVEV (reference sequence). Germline trimming cut 5 bases from V and 0 bases from J; bases unmatched to any gene: 6. CDR3 length: 15 residues. The CDR3 reads CASSVAGQLNTEAFF. In DNA form, the CDR3 reads TGTGCCAGCAGTGTGGCGGGACAGTTGAACACTGAAGCTTTCTTT.

In this sample, this clone turned up once. The chain uses TRBV6-1 and TRBJ1-1; D not certain. Germline assignment: CDR1 MNHNS and CDR2 SASEGT. The CDR3 runs to 14 residues. The V and J ends lost 0 bases and 1 base respectively, with 6 bases between them. The CDR3 here is CASSEATQNTEAFF. CDR3 nucleotides: TGTGCCAGCAGTGAAGCAACACAGAACACTGAAGCTTTCTTT.

The chain uses TRBV6-1 and TRBJ2-6, with D uncertain. CDR3 length equals 14 residues. Germline lookup yields CDR1 MNHNS and CDR2 SASEGT. Trimming took off 5 bases at V and 1 base at J, with 6 bases between the two ends. CDR3 nucleotides: TGTGCCAGCAGTTTAGATTCTGGGGCCAACGTCCTGACTTTC. Its translation is CASSLDSGANVLTF.

This clone was counted once. This rearrangement joins TRBV5-4 to TRBJ2-5, with TRBD2 as a possible D gene (6 bases). Germline CDR1 SGHNT, CDR2 YYREEE (reference sequence). The CDR3 has 15 residues. The ends were cut back, 0 bases at V and 4 bases at J, with 13 bases in the middle. The CDR3: CASSLGAGIRETQYF. The DNA for the CDR3 is TGTGCCAGCAGCTTGGGGGCGGGGATCCGAGAGACCCAGTACTTC.

The J gene is TRBJ2-5, the V gene TRBV5-1, with a weak D call TRBD2 (5 bases). Germline CDR1 reads SGHRS; CDR2 reads YFSETQ. The CDR3 sequence is 13 residues long. Between the trimmed V and J ends, which lost 4 bases and 5 bases, there was a span of 12 bases. The CDR3 reads CASSITRKETQYF. Here the CDR3 DNA reads TGCGCCAGCAGCATTACTAGAAAGGAGACCCAGTACTTC.

This chain connects TRBV3-1 (or the pseudogene TRBV3-2) to TRBJ2-1; 9 nucleotides match TRBD2. The CDR3 sequence is 15 residues long. V was pared by 6 bases and J by 2 bases, with 5 bases of the junction left unmatched. The germline V gene encodes CDR1 LGHDT and CDR2 YNNKEL (reference sequence). The DNA of the CDR3 is TGTGCCAGCAGGATTAGCGGGAGCACCTACAATGAGCAGTTCTTC. It translates to CASRISGSTYNEQFF.

This chain uses TRBV10-3 with TRBJ2-2; 8 nucleotides agree with TRBD1. Per germline, CDR1 ENHRY and CDR2 SYGVKD. The CDR3 sequence is 14 residues long. The V segment lost 10 bases and the J segment 1 base; nucleotides outside the gene matches: 5. This CDR3 is CATIGTGNTGELFF. The CDR3 DNA follows: TGTGCCACCATCGGGACAGGGAACACCGGGGAGCTGTTTTTT.

The chain has TRBV18 and TRBJ1-1; TRBD1 matches at 7 bases. In germline, CDR1 is KGHSH, CDR2 LQKENI. V lost 6 bases and J lost 0; bases outside the gene matches: 7. This CDR3 contains 15 residues. The CDR3 sequence: CASSRTGGVNTEAFF. The CDR3 nucleotides are TGTGCCAGCTCGCGGACAGGAGGCGTGAACACTGAAGCTTTCTTT.

This rearrangement joins TRBV6-1 to TRBJ1-2, with 7 bases lining up with TRBD1. The CDR3 runs to 14 residues. V gave up 4 bases and J gave up 10 bases; unmatched junction bases: 12. Germline V CDR1 and CDR2: MNHNS, SASEGT. The CDR3 DNA sequence: TGTGCCAGCAGTGGGGACAGTTCTCTGATTGACTACACCTTC. Translated, it gives CASSGDSSLIDYTF.

J is TRBJ2-1 and V is TRBV5-1, with TRBD1 identical over 12 bases. The CDR3 contains 14 residues. Germline CDR1 is SGHRS and CDR2 is YFSETQ. The trim removed 6 bases at V and 5 bases at J, leaving 3 bases unmatched. CDR3 protein: CASKGTGGHNEQFF. CDR3 DNA: TGCGCCAGCAAGGGGACAGGGGGCCACAATGAGCAGTTCTTC.

The J gene is TRBJ2-4, the V gene TRBV6-5; TRBD2 might be the D (6 bases). Germline loops: CDR1 MNHEY, CDR2 SVGAGI. The CDR3 has 14 amino acids. With 0 bases removed from V and 8 bases from J, the gap between germline ends came to 11 bases. CDR3 bases: TGTGCCAGCAGTTACTCGAACTGGGGGGACATTCAGTACTTC. Residues: CASSYSNWGDIQYF.